A single sample gave rise to the 19 T cell receptor beta chains below, sequenced in a study of glioma-infiltrating T cells after dendritic cell vaccination. Produced via immunoSEQ multiplex PCR; TCRdb's table is partial and in-frame only. Of about 99,000 clones in the sample, 80% to 90% were seen once. The input for sequencing was blood, taken before dendritic cell vaccination. These TCRs come from a human donor with glioblastoma.

V is TRBV27 and J is TRBJ1-5, with unresolved D. V lost 3 bases and J 2 bases, leaving 11 bases between the germline ends. The CDR3 runs 15 residues. Germline CDR1 MNHEY, CDR2 SMNVEV (reference sequence). The chain's CDR3 is CASSLALSGNQPQHF. The CDR3 DNA reads as TGTGCCAGCAGTTTGGCCCTCTCCGGCAATCAGCCCCAGCATTTT.

The rearrangement links TRBV6-6 to TRBJ1-2, with 8 bases matching TRBD1. The V gene's germline CDR1 is MNHNY and CDR2 SVGAGI (reference sequence). J lost 6 bases, V lost 0 bases, and 9 bases had no gene match. The CDR3 contains 16 residues. CDR3 loop: CASSYSTRGLGNGYTF. CDR3 DNA sequence: TGTGCCAGCAGTTACTCGACCAGGGGGCTGGGAAATGGCTACACCTTC.

The chain couples TRBV6-1 to TRBJ2-7, with TRBD2 matching over 11 bases. Germline values: CDR1 MNHNS, CDR2 SASEGT. The junction had 5 bases not matched to a gene; V was cut back by 6 bases and J by 4 bases. The CDR3 has 14 residues. The CDR3 DNA sequence: TGTGCCAGCAGGTTAGCGGGGGGGCCGTACGAGCAGTACTTC. This gives the protein CASRLAGGPYEQYF.

This chain connects TRBV5-6 to TRBJ1-5; TRBD1 matches at 7 bases. This CDR3 has 14 amino acids. The V gene's germline CDR1 is SGHDT and CDR2 YYEEEE. Germline trimming cut 0 bases from V and 7 bases from J; bases unmatched to any gene: 4. The CDR3 bases are TGTGCCAGCAGCTTGGGACAGGGTGGGCAGCCCCAGCATTTT. It translates to CASSLGQGGQPQHF.

V gene TRBV5-1 combines with J gene TRBJ2-5, with D perhaps TRBD1 (6 bases). Looked up from germline, CDR1 is SGHRS and CDR2 is YFSETQ. This CDR3 is 13 amino acids long. V was shortened by 2 bases and J by 5 bases, with 10 bases between the two germline ends. The CDR3 sequence is CASSFTGQETQYF. In nucleotides, the CDR3 is TGCGCCAGCAGCTTTACAGGGCAGGAGACCCAGTACTTC.

The J gene is TRBJ2-7, the V gene TRBV7-9; D may be TRBD1 (6 bases). Germline assignment: CDR1 SEHNR and CDR2 FQNEAQ (reference sequence). Trimming left V 5 bases short and J 2 bases short, with 19 bases between. The CDR3 spans 16 residues. CDR3 residues: CASSQSFGTSAYEQYF. The CDR3 DNA reads TGTGCCAGCAGCCAATCATTCGGGACATCTGCCTACGAGCAGTACTTC.

This clone was counted only a few times. The chain combines TRBV10-1 with TRBJ2-1, with a possible D match to TRBD1 (6 bases). Between the trimmed V and J ends, which lost 5 bases and 8 bases, there was a span of 10 bases. CDR1 and CDR2 from the germline V gene are WNHNN and SYGVQD (reference sequence). The CDR3 runs 12 residues. CDR3: CASSHKGDEQFF. The DNA of the CDR3 is TGCGCCAGCAGTCACAAGGGGGATGAGCAGTTCTTC.

The chain links TRBV5-4 to TRBJ2-2, with 9 nucleotides matching TRBD2. This CDR3 is 16 amino acids long. V was pared by 4 bases and J by 8 bases, with 12 bases of the junction left unmatched. Germline loops: CDR1 SGHNT, CDR2 YYREEE (reference sequence). The CDR3, as DNA: TGTGCCAGCAGCGCGGGGGGGACTAGATGGAGTGGGGAGCTGTTTTTT. It translates to CASSAGGTRWSGELFF.

The CDR3 reads CASSQELAGGPVEQFF. CDR3 nucleotides: TGCGCCAGCAGCCAAGAACTAGCGGGGGGGCCGGTTGAGCAGTTCTTC. V gene TRBV4-3 combines with J gene TRBJ2-1, with TRBD2 matching over 13 bases. The CDR3 is made up of 16 amino acids. Germline V gene lookup returns CDR1 LGHNA and CDR2 YSLEER. Unmatched junction bases numbered 5, after V lost 0 bases and J lost 9 bases.

This rearrangement joins TRBV6-6 to TRBJ2-1, with D tentatively TRBD2 (6 bases). The CDR3 is 15 amino acids. Between the trimmed V and J ends, which lost 2 bases and 2 bases, there was a span of 10 bases. Germline V gene sequence: CDR1 MNHNY, CDR2 SVGAGI (reference sequence). Here the CDR3 reads CASSYRVAAYNEQFF. The DNA of the CDR3 is TGTGCCAGCAGTTACAGGGTAGCGGCCTACAATGAGCAGTTCTTC.

V gene TRBV7-8 combines with J gene TRBJ2-7; 8 positions match TRBD2. V lost 1 base and J lost 2; bases outside the gene matches: 4. Germline loops: CDR1 SGHVS, CDR2 FQNEAQ. The CDR3 has 15 amino acids. The CDR3, as DNA: TGTGCCAGCAGCTTAGGTAGCGGGACCCCCTACGAGCAGTACTTC. The encoded protein is CASSLGSGTPYEQYF.

V gene TRBV6-1 combines with J gene TRBJ1-2; possible D gene TRBD1, 5 bases. In germline, CDR1 is MNHNS, CDR2 SASEGT. The CDR3 sequence is 13 residues long. Trimming pared 10 bases from V and 3 bases from J, leaving 15 bases between. The CDR3 loop is CATPRWGDYGYTF. In DNA, the CDR3 is TGTGCCACTCCCCGGTGGGGGGACTATGGCTACACCTTC.

This chain joins TRBV30 and TRBJ2-2; D not certain. Deletions cut 3 bases from V and 3 bases from J, with 8 bases between. The germline gives CDR1 GTSNPN, CDR2 SVGIG (reference sequence). This CDR3 comprises 13 residues. The DNA for the CDR3 is TGTGCCTGGAGGACACACTACACCGGGGAGCTGTTTTTT. Amino acids: CAWRTHYTGELFF.

The rearrangement joins TRBV6-1 to TRBJ1-5; D possibly corresponds to TRBD1 (5 bases). V lost 2 bases, J lost 6 bases, and 23 bases lay in between. This CDR3 contains 18 residues. Germline CDR1 reads MNHNS; CDR2 reads SASEGT. CDR3 protein: CASSEWGGGGGWSQPQHF. The DNA for the CDR3 is TGTGCCAGCAGTGAATGGGGGGGAGGAGGAGGGTGGTCTCAGCCCCAGCATTTT.

The chain combines TRBV10-3 with TRBJ1-1; tentative D call: TRBD1 (5 bases). Trimming took 10 bases from V and 0 from J, leaving 9 bases between them. The CDR3 sequence is 12 residues long. Germline V gene lookup returns CDR1 ENHRY and CDR2 SYGVKD. In DNA form, the CDR3 reads TGTGCCACGGGGGGGATGAACACTGAAGCTTTCTTT. This codes for CATGGMNTEAFF.

V gene TRBV29-1 combines with J gene TRBJ2-7; 7 positions match TRBD1. The V segment lost 0 bases and the J segment 3 bases; nucleotides outside the gene matches: 8. The CDR3 is made up of 15 amino acids. Germline assignment: CDR1 SQVTM and CDR2 ANQGSEA. The CDR3, as DNA: TGCAGCGTTGAAGAGTGGCAGGGGGTTGACTACGAGCAGTACTTC. Amino acid sequence: CSVEEWQGVDYEQYF.

The chain is built from TRBV5-6 and TRBJ1-6; 7 nucleotides line up with TRBD1. V was pared by 0 bases and J by 8 bases, with 8 bases of the junction left unmatched. Germline CDR1 and CDR2: SGHDT and YYEEEE. The length of the CDR3 is 16 residues. CDR3 bases: TGTGCCAGCAGCTTGGGGATGACAGGGACAGATTCACCCCTCCACTTT. Its translation: CASSLGMTGTDSPLHF.

This rearrangement joins TRBV5-1 to TRBJ2-1; D not certain. CDR1 is SGHRS and CDR2 is YFSETQ in the germline V gene. The CDR3 loop spans 15 amino acids. The ends were cut back, 2 bases at V and 7 bases at J, with 16 bases in the middle. In nucleotides, the CDR3 is TGCGCCAGCAGCTTTGGGCCCGTCCCCCAAAATGAGCAGTTCTTC. This sequence encodes CASSFGPVPQNEQFF.

The chain links TRBV10-1 to TRBJ2-7; D not certain. The V end lost 6 bases, the J end lost 12 bases, and 9 bases lay between the germline ends. The CDR3 sequence is 9 residues long. CDR1 and CDR2 (germline): WNHNN, SYGVQD (reference sequence). CDR3 region: CASRSVRYF. The CDR3 DNA sequence: TGCGCCAGCAGGAGTGTTCGGTACTTC.